The 19 T cell receptor beta chains given below trace back to one sample, sequenced in a study of spatial heterogeneity in lung cancer (dated by TCRdb to between 2018 and 2020). The antigens of these receptors remain unknown. Library method: 5' RACE. Sequencing was performed on a NextSeq 500. Using fastp at Q25 and MiXCR, TCRdb reprocessed the public reads and kept productive beta chains. Under each unique CDR3 protein, matching rows form one entry showing the most common genes and DNA. This sample has 20,000 to 25,000 distinct CDR3 sequences in its table, and roughly 8.3% of those were observed once. Less than 9.5% of the sample goes to the ten largest clones. General findings and caveats noted by the study authors: The number of expanded intratumoral alpha and beta TCRs correlated with the tumor nonsynonymous mutation count.

Interpreted using the paper, the time point label stands for: sample taken at primary tumor resection. The sample here was lung tumor tissue, taken at surgery. The receptors originated from a male donor with early-stage non-small cell lung cancer.

By frequency in the sample, this clonotype is medium-sized (0.01 to 0.1%). The chain uses TRBV7-2 and TRBJ2-5; no reliable D call. V was cut by 3 bases and J by 8 bases, with 10 bases left in between. The CDR3 is made up of 12 amino acids. The germline CDR1 and CDR2 sequences are SGHTA and FQGNSA. CDR3 loop: CASSFQRQTQYF. Here the CDR3 DNA reads TGTGCCAGCAGCTTCCAACGTCAAACCCAGTACTTC.

V usage is TRBV7-8 and J usage is TRBJ2-5, with 7 bases matching TRBD1. This CDR3 region has 13 residues. The J segment lost 5 bases and the V segment lost 5 bases, leaving 5 bases of the junction unmatched. Germline CDR1 SGHVS, CDR2 FQNEAQ. CDR3 loop: CASSRGRVETQYF. The CDR3 nucleotides are TGTGCCAGCAGCAGGGGGCGCGTGGAGACCCAGTACTTC. Looking up the rest from reference TRBV7-8 and TRBJ2-5 gives the full variable domain: GAGVSQSPRYKVAKRGQDVALRCDPISGHVSLFWYQQALGQGPEFLTYFQNEAQLDKSGLPSDRFFAERPEGSVSTLKIQRTQQEDSAVYLCASSRGRVETQYFGPGTRLLVL.

This sequence joins TRBV28 and TRBJ2-1, with D perhaps matching TRBD2 (6 bases). V was clipped by 3 bases and J by 7 bases, with 22 bases between them. This CDR3 region has 17 residues. CDR1 and CDR2 from the germline V gene are MDHEN and SYDVKM. The CDR3 DNA sequence: TGTGCCAGCAGTTTGGCAATGGGGAGGCAGGGTCGAAATGAGCAGTTCTTC. Translating it yields CASSLAMGRQGRNEQFF.

This clonotype occurred many times. J is TRBJ2-1 and V is TRBV10-3; possibly TRBD1 or TRBD2 for D (6 bases each). The germline V and J ends were trimmed by 3 bases and 9 bases, with 15 bases remaining between them. CDR3 length equals 14 residues. Germline CDR1 and CDR2: ENHRY and SYGVKD. The CDR3 region has the DNA TGTGCCATCAGTGAATTGGGGGGCCGGAGTGAGCAGTTCTTC. Its translation: CAISELGGRSEQFF.

Only a few counts were recorded for this clonotype. J is TRBJ2-5 and V is TRBV11-2; D may be TRBD2 (6 bases). Germline V lookup: CDR1 SGHAT, CDR2 FQNNGV. The CDR3 spans 16 residues. The V end was cut by 0 bases, the J end by 4 bases, with 15 bases between. CDR3 sequence reads: CASSLDLTGAGETQYF. The CDR3 DNA follows: TGTGCCAGCAGCTTAGATCTTACGGGAGCCGGAGAGACCCAGTACTTC.

Ten or more counts support this clonotype. The chain combines TRBV14 with TRBJ2-5; D uncertain. The CDR3 runs to 17 residues. The V end lost 6 bases, the J end lost 0 bases, and 20 bases lay between the germline ends. Germline V gives CDR1 SGHDN, CDR2 FVKESK. The DNA of the CDR3 is TGTGCCAGCAGGAGTAAAAAGAGTAGTACAGACCAAGAGACCCAGTACTTC. It specifies CASRSKKSSTDQETQYF. Filled out from reference TRBV14 and TRBJ2-5, the complete variable domain reads EAGVTQFPSHSVIEKGQTVTLRCDPISGHDNLYWYRRVMGKEIKFLLHFVKESKQDESGMPNNRFLAERTGGTYSTLKVQPAELEDSGVYFCASRSKKSSTDQETQYFGPGTRLLVL.

At least ten counts were recorded for this clonotype. This chain joins TRBV28 and TRBJ2-3, with 8 bases lining up with TRBD1. J was trimmed by 0 bases and V by 2 bases; bases with no gene match: 4. This CDR3 region has 16 residues. Germline V gene lookup returns CDR1 MDHEN and CDR2 SYDVKM. The CDR3 loop is CASSLPWDRSTDTQYF. In DNA form, the CDR3 reads TGTGCCAGCAGTTTACCGTGGGACAGGAGCACAGATACGCAGTATTTT.

This clonotype was seen many times. The genes are TRBV5-1 and TRBJ2-6, with 7 bases fitting TRBD1. CDR1 is SGHRS, CDR2 YFSETQ, per germline. The CDR3 sequence is 17 residues long. V was clipped by 4 bases and J by 0 bases; unmatched bases: 7. The CDR3 DNA reads as TGCGCCAGCAGCCGGGACAGTGTAACCTCTGGGGCCAACGTCCTGACTTTC. Translating gives CASSRDSVTSGANVLTF.

This clonotype showed up just a few times. The chain combines TRBV20-1 with TRBJ2-2, with 13 nucleotides matching TRBD2. J gave up 2 bases and V 5 bases, and 8 bases lay outside the gene matches. Germline-derived CDR1 and CDR2 are DFQATT and SNEGSKA (reference sequence). CDR3 size: 17 residues. The CDR3 sequence: CSAPGTSGIRNTGELFF. Here the CDR3 DNA reads TGCAGTGCTCCCGGGACTAGCGGGATCCGTAACACCGGGGAGCTGTTTTTT.

This clonotype has ten or more counts. The chain is built from TRBV12-3 or TRBV12-4 and TRBJ2-1; the match to TRBD2 covers 11 bases. The CDR3 consists of 16 residues. V lost 4 bases to trimming and J lost 7 bases; unmatched junction nucleotides: 9. The CDR3 region is CASSSTTSGSFNEQFF. The CDR3 coding sequence is TGTGCCAGCAGTTCGACTACTAGCGGGAGCTTTAATGAGCAGTTCTTC.

At least ten counts were recorded for this clonotype. The genes are TRBV6-2 or TRBV6-3 and TRBJ2-7; D is uncertain. The ends were cut back, 2 bases at V and 4 bases at J, with 3 bases in the middle. CDR1 is MNHEY and CDR2 is SVGEGT in the germline V gene. The CDR3 runs to 11 residues. The CDR3 here is CASSYVYEQYF. The CDR3 nucleotides are TGTGCCAGCAGTTACGTTTACGAGCAGTACTTC.

There are many counts of this clonotype. The V and J genes are TRBV11-2 and TRBJ2-2, with 10 bases identical to TRBD2. The CDR3 is made up of 15 amino acids. The ends lost 6 bases at V and 5 bases at J; junction bases unmatched: 6. Germline V gene lookup returns CDR1 SGHAT and CDR2 FQNNGV. This CDR3 is CASRETSGLTGELFF. In DNA form, the CDR3 reads TGTGCCAGCAGAGAGACTAGCGGGCTTACCGGGGAGCTGTTTTTT. Full variable domain (rest looked up from reference TRBV11-2 and TRBJ2-2): EAGVAQSPRYKIIEKRQSVAFWCNPISGHATLYWYQQILGQGPKLLIQFQNNGVVDDSQLPKDRFSAERLKGVDSTLKIQPAKLEDSAVYLCASRETSGLTGELFFGEGSRLTVL.

The CDR3: CASSPPTNEKLFF. The CDR3 DNA reads TGTGCCAGCAGCCCTCCAACTAATGAAAAACTGTTTTTT. The chain employs TRBV7-9 and TRBJ1-4, with no clear D. V was pared by 5 bases and J by 0 bases, with 4 bases between. CDR3 length: 13 amino acids. CDR1 and CDR2 from the germline V gene are SEHNR and FQNEAQ (reference sequence).

J is TRBJ2-3 and V is TRBV7-8; 8 positions agree with TRBD2. Looked up from germline, CDR1 is SGHVS and CDR2 is FQNEAQ. The CDR3 contains 18 residues. The J segment lost 0 bases and the V segment lost 2 bases, leaving 10 bases of the junction unmatched. CDR3 protein: CASSLRTRLAISTDTQYF. In DNA, the CDR3 is TGTGCCAGCAGCTTACGTACGCGACTAGCGATTAGCACAGATACGCAGTATTTT.

This clonotype came up many times. The J gene is TRBJ2-1, the V gene TRBV4-2; tentative D call: TRBD2 (6 bases). This CDR3 contains 15 residues. Germline-derived CDR1 and CDR2 are LGHNA and YNFKEQ. Trimming stripped 4 bases from V and 5 bases from J, with 15 bases between. The CDR3 protein is CASSRGLSGDNEQFF. The CDR3 bases are TGTGCCAGCAGCCGCGGACTCTCGGGAGACAATGAGCAGTTCTTC.

V gene TRBV14 combines with J gene TRBJ2-3; the D is unclear. V lost 1 base, J lost 3 bases, and 5 bases lay in between. Looked up from germline, CDR1 is SGHDN and CDR2 is FVKESK. The CDR3 is made up of 13 amino acids. CDR3 coding DNA: TGTGCCAGCAGCCAAGTTCATACAGATACGCAGTATTTT. Its protein product is CASSQVHTDTQYF. Complete variable domain (other parts from reference TRBV14 and TRBJ2-3): EAGVTQFPSHSVIEKGQTVTLRCDPISGHDNLYWYRRVMGKEIKFLLHFVKESKQDESGMPNNRFLAERTGGTYSTLKVQPAELEDSGVYFCASSQVHTDTQYFGPGTRLTVL.

This clonotype has ten or more counts. J is TRBJ1-5 and V is TRBV7-8, with D hard to call. Between the trimmed V and J ends, which lost 0 bases and 6 bases, there was a span of 3 bases. The CDR3 runs to 12 residues. The germline gives CDR1 SGHVS, CDR2 FQNEAQ. The CDR3, as DNA: TGTGCCAGCAGCTTAGCTTCTCAGCCCCAGCATTTT. Translating it yields CASSLASQPQHF.

The rearrangement uses TRBV20-1 and TRBJ1-1; weak D call: TRBD1 (5 bases). CDR1 DFQATT and CDR2 SNEGSKA come from the germline V gene (reference sequence). This CDR3 has 15 amino acids. Trimming cost V 2 bases and J 3 bases, with 16 bases left between them. The CDR3 sequence is CSARSQGRFDTEAFF. CDR3 DNA: TGCAGTGCTAGATCCCAGGGTAGATTCGACACTGAAGCTTTCTTT.

The chain has TRBV20-1 and TRBJ2-3; D not certain. CDR1 is DFQATT and CDR2 is SNEGSKA in the germline V gene (reference sequence). The CDR3 length is 15 residues. With 6 bases removed from V and 2 bases from J, the gap between germline ends came to 18 bases. For the CDR3, the DNA is TGCAGTGCCCCGCTTTCCCGATCCGTCACAGATACGCAGTATTTT. Protein product: CSAPLSRSVTDTQYF.